Presented here are 24 T cell receptor beta chains from one specimen sequenced in a study of OX40 agonist ivuxolimab in advanced cancers. Profiled with immunoSEQ multiplex PCR; TCRdb holds only in-frame clones, not every one. The table includes 80,000 to 95,000 clones, roughly 87% detected once. The sample here was CD4+ or CD8+ T cells sorted from blood, taken in a trial of the OX40 agonist ivuxolimab. These receptors were collected from an adult with an advanced solid tumor such as melanoma, head and neck, liver or kidney cancer.

This chain connects TRBV19 to TRBJ2-6; no firm D call. The CDR3 extends over 16 amino acids. Germline lookup yields CDR1 LNHDA and CDR2 SQIVND (reference sequence). Trimming shortened V by 6 bases and J by 2 bases, and 14 bases separated the two germline ends. CDR3 bases: TGTGCCAGTAGGGTAAATTGGGGTGCTGGGGCCAACGTCCTGACTTTC. Translation gives CASRVNWGAGANVLTF.

V usage is TRBV28 and J usage is TRBJ1-4; 7 nucleotides agree with TRBD1. V shed 5 bases and J 4 bases; nucleotides not matched to a gene: 13. There are 17 residues in the CDR3. Germline loops: CDR1 MDHEN, CDR2 SYDVKM. The CDR3 nucleotides read TGTGCCAGCAGTGTAGGGACAGTGATAGGAGGTAATGAAAAACTGTTTTTT. Translated: CASSVGTVIGGNEKLFF.

The chain uses TRBV5-1 and TRBJ2-1; D ambiguous. This CDR3 region has 11 residues. Per germline, CDR1 SGHRS and CDR2 YFSETQ. V was shortened by 3 bases and J by 4 bases, with 2 bases between the two germline ends. The CDR3 DNA is TGCGCCAGCAGCTATTACAATGAGCAGTTCTTC. Its translation: CASSYYNEQFF.

The gene calls are TRBV9 and TRBJ2-3; TRBD2 matches at 14 bases. With 4 bases clipped from V and 4 bases from J, the junction kept 5 bases outside the gene matches. CDR3 size: 16 residues. Germline CDR1 reads SGDLS; CDR2 reads YYNGEE. CDR3 sequence: CASSLGLAGVSDTQYF. The CDR3 DNA reads TGTGCCAGCAGCTTGGGACTAGCGGGGGTGTCAGATACGCAGTATTTT.

V gene TRBV2 combines with J gene TRBJ1-4; D is possibly TRBD1 (6 bases). V lost 4 bases and J lost 2, with 11 bases in between. Looked up from germline, CDR1 is SNHLY and CDR2 is FYNNEI. The length of the CDR3 is 15 residues. CDR3 DNA: TGTGCCAGCAGTGGGGGGGCACAGACTAATGAAAAACTGTTTTTT. Translated: CASSGGAQTNEKLFF.

This sequence joins TRBV5-6 and TRBJ2-2, with D maybe TRBD1 (5 bases). Germline V CDR1 and CDR2: SGHDT, YYEEEE. This CDR3 has 15 amino acids. Trimming left V 0 bases short and J 4 bases short, with 10 bases between. CDR3 DNA sequence: TGTGCCAGCAGCTTGGGCAGGGCGGCCACCGGGGAGCTGTTTTTT. This translates into CASSLGRAATGELFF.

The CDR3 DNA sequence: TGCGCCAGCAGCTTGTTCGGGAGCTCTGGAAACACCATATATTTT. Translation: CASSLFGSSGNTIYF. V gene TRBV5-1 combines with J gene TRBJ1-3; D is unclear. Trimming shortened V by 1 base and J by 0 bases, and 8 bases separated the two germline ends. Germline V gene sequence: CDR1 SGHRS, CDR2 YFSETQ. The CDR3 loop spans 15 amino acids.

The rearrangement uses TRBV14 and TRBJ2-2; TRBD2 matches at 7 bases. The germline CDR1 and CDR2 sequences are SGHDN and FVKESK. The CDR3 sequence is 17 residues long. Trimming cost V 1 base and J 3 bases; bases outside gene matches: 8. CDR3 coding DNA: TGTGCCAGCAGCCAAGTGGCAGGGACTATTTACACCGGGGAGCTGTTTTTT. It encodes CASSQVAGTIYTGELFF. Using reference TRBV14 and TRBJ2-2 for the parts outside the CDR3, the full variable domain is EAGVTQFPSHSVIEKGQTVTLRCDPISGHDNLYWYRRVMGKEIKFLLHFVKESKQDESGMPNNRFLAERTGGTYSTLKVQPAELEDSGVYFCASSQVAGTIYTGELFFGEGSRLTVL.

As to this clone: Within the sample, other DNA sequences also encode this same CDR3. The rearrangement links TRBV7-2 to TRBJ1-3; 7 bases are a match to TRBD1. The CDR3 extends over 14 amino acids. The germline V gene has CDR1 SGHTA and CDR2 FQGNSA. The trim removed 4 bases at V and 4 bases at J, leaving 4 bases unmatched. CDR3 coding DNA: TGTGCCAGCAGCTCGACAGGGCCCGGAAACACCATATATTTT. Translation: CASSSTGPGNTIYF.

J is TRBJ1-1 and V is TRBV7-3; no firm D call. The germline V gene encodes CDR1 SGHTA and CDR2 FQGTGA. Trimming stripped 1 base from V and 4 bases from J, with 7 bases between. CDR3 length equals 13 residues. The CDR3 bases are TGTGCCAGCAGCTTAATGGGGTTCACTGAAGCTTTCTTT. It yields the protein CASSLMGFTEAFF.

The rearrangement uses TRBV9 and TRBJ2-7, with D possibly matching TRBD2 (7 bases). The CDR3 spans 14 residues. Trimming shortened V by 0 bases and J by 6 bases, and 13 bases separated the two germline ends. Germline V gene data show CDR1 as SGDLS and CDR2 as YYNGEE. The CDR3 DNA is TGTGCCAGCAGCGTAGGCGGGGGCCCTACCGAGCAGTACTTC. It is translated as CASSVGGGPTEQYF. Together with reference TRBV9 and TRBJ2-7, the CDR3 gives the full variable domain: DSGVTQTPKHLITATGQRVTLRCSPRSGDLSVYWYQQSLDQGLQFLIQYYNGEERAKGNILERFSAQQFPDLHSELNLSSLELGDSALYFCASSVGGGPTEQYFGPGTRLTVT.

The V call is TRBV6-1, the J call TRBJ1-2, with D unresolved. CDR1 and CDR2 from the germline V gene are MNHNS and SASEGT. Trimming removed 8 bases from V and 3 bases from J, with 19 bases in between. There are 15 residues in the CDR3. CDR3: CASRSTSGYHYGYTF. The CDR3 coding sequence is TGTGCCAGCCGGTCCACATCCGGATATCACTATGGCTACACCTTC.

This chain links TRBV30 with TRBJ1-3; 10 bases align to TRBD1. In germline, CDR1 is GTSNPN, CDR2 SVGIG (reference sequence). The CDR3 sequence is 14 residues long. Unmatched junction bases numbered 2, after V lost 3 bases and J lost 3 bases. In DNA, the CDR3 is TGTGCCTGGAGCGACAGGGGGCTTGGAAACACCATATATTTT. Protein: CAWSDRGLGNTIYF. Variable domain in full (rest from reference TRBV30 and TRBJ1-3): SQTIHQWPATLVQPVGSPLSLECTVEGTSNPNLYWYRQAAGRGLQLLFYSVGIGQISSEVPQNLSASRPQDRQFILSSKKLLLSDSGFYLCAWSDRGLGNTIYFGEGSWLTVV.

Turning to this clone: Within the sample, other DNA sequences also encode this same CDR3. The V and J genes are TRBV15 and TRBJ2-5; D gene unclear. Germline CDR1 and CDR2: LNHNV and YYDKDF (reference sequence). CDR3 size: 13 residues. The ends were cut back, 1 base at V and 5 bases at J, with 8 bases in the middle. CDR3 in amino acids: CATSRGGWETQYF. In nucleotides, the CDR3 is TGTGCCACCAGCAGAGGGGGTTGGGAGACCCAGTACTTC.

The chain links TRBV7-9 to TRBJ1-2; TRBD1 might be the D (5 bases). V was trimmed by 2 bases and J by 7 bases, leaving 11 bases between them. Germline V gene lookup returns CDR1 SEHNR and CDR2 FQNEAQ (reference sequence). CDR3 length: 13 amino acids. The CDR3 protein is CASSLRGEGGYTF. In DNA, the CDR3 is TGTGCCAGCAGCTTACGAGGGGAGGGTGGCTACACCTTC.

V and J are TRBV2 and TRBJ1-1, with TRBD1 as a possible D gene (6 bases). V was trimmed by 4 bases and J by 10 bases, leaving 10 bases between them. Germline CDR1 SNHLY, CDR2 FYNNEI. CDR3 length: 11 amino acids. Here the CDR3 reads CASSVGASAFF. The CDR3 nucleotides are TGTGCCAGCAGTGTGGGGGCGTCAGCTTTCTTT. The whole variable domain, filled in from reference TRBV2 and TRBJ1-1, reads EPEVTQTPSHQVTQMGQEVILRCVPISNHLYFYWYRQILGQKVEFLVSFYNNEISEKSEIFDDQFSVERPDGSNFTLKIRSTKLEDSAMYFCASSVGASAFFGQGTRLTVV.

The chain carries TRBV5-4 and TRBJ2-5, with 8 bases aligning to TRBD2. V trimming: 1 base; J trimming: 2 bases; junction bases outside the gene matches: 4. This CDR3 region has 15 residues. Per the germline V gene, CDR1 is SGHNT and CDR2 is YYREEE (reference sequence). The CDR3 loop is CASSLMSGRQETQYF. In DNA, the CDR3 is TGTGCCAGCAGCTTGATGAGCGGGAGACAAGAGACCCAGTACTTC.

V is TRBV5-1 and J is TRBJ2-5; D might be TRBD1 or TRBD2, each matching 5 bases. The V and J ends lost 3 bases and 1 base respectively, with 10 bases between them. CDR3 size: 14 residues. Germline V CDR1 and CDR2: SGHRS, YFSETQ. The CDR3 loop reads CASSSGTAQETQYF. The CDR3 bases are TGCGCCAGCAGCTCAGGGACCGCCCAAGAGACCCAGTACTTC.

The chain combines TRBV29-1 with TRBJ1-1, with TRBD1 as a possible D gene (6 bases). V lost 7 bases to trimming and J lost 4 bases, with 16 bases between them. Looked up from germline, CDR1 is SQVTM and CDR2 is ANQGSEA. The CDR3 contains 13 residues. In DNA, the CDR3 is TGCAGCGCCGGGTCGGGGGGCGGCACTGAAGCTTTCTTT. This codes for CSAGSGGGTEAFF.

The genes are TRBV7-9 and TRBJ1-5; D perhaps matches TRBD1 (5 bases). The germline gives CDR1 SEHNR, CDR2 FQNEAQ (reference sequence). Trimming took off 1 base at V and 7 bases at J, with 17 bases between the two ends. The CDR3 has 16 residues. In nucleotides, the CDR3 is TGTGCCAGCAGCTTAGAATACGACAGCCAAAGCCAGCCCCAGCATTTT. It codes for CASSLEYDSQSQPQHF.

The chain recombines TRBV30 with TRBJ1-5; no firm D call. V dropped 2 bases and J dropped 5 bases, with 10 bases sitting between them. The germline V gene encodes CDR1 GTSNPN and CDR2 SVGIG (reference sequence). This CDR3 has 13 amino acids. The CDR3: CAWSRARDQPQHF. CDR3 DNA: TGTGCCTGGAGTAGGGCACGAGATCAGCCCCAGCATTTT. Using reference TRBV30 and TRBJ1-5 for the parts outside the CDR3, the full variable domain is SQTIHQWPATLVQPVGSPLSLECTVEGTSNPNLYWYRQAAGRGLQLLFYSVGIGQISSEVPQNLSASRPQDRQFILSSKKLLLSDSGFYLCAWSRARDQPQHFGDGTRLSIL.

The chain is built from TRBV5-1 and TRBJ1-2, with 9 bases aligning to TRBD1. CDR1 and CDR2 (germline): SGHRS, YFSETQ. V was clipped by 2 bases and J by 8 bases; unmatched bases: 1. The CDR3 extends over 12 amino acids. The CDR3 DNA reads TGCGCCAGCAGCTTCGGGACAGGGGGCTACACCTTC. Amino acid sequence: CASSFGTGGYTF.

This clone came up once. The J gene is TRBJ2-1, the V gene TRBV5-4; 7 nucleotides agree with TRBD1. V shed 1 base and J 3 bases; nucleotides not matched to a gene: 4. The CDR3 consists of 15 residues. Per the germline V gene, CDR1 is SGHNT and CDR2 is YYREEE (reference sequence). In DNA, the CDR3 is TGTGCCAGCAGCTTGAACAGGGGTAGCTACAATGAGCAGTTCTTC. Translation gives CASSLNRGSYNEQFF.

This clone was recorded once. The chain employs TRBV29-1 and TRBJ1-4; D is ambiguous. The CDR3 has 13 amino acids. Germline CDR1 SQVTM, CDR2 ANQGSEA. Trimming shortened V by 8 bases and J by 7 bases, and 17 bases separated the two germline ends. CDR3 nucleotide sequence: TGCAGCATCGGCGGTGGGCTAGGTGAAAAACTGTTTTTT. The encoded protein is CSIGGGLGEKLFF. The variable domain in full, with the rest retrieved from reference TRBV29-1 and TRBJ1-4, is SAVISQKPSRDICQRGTSLTIQCQVDSQVTMMFWYRQQPGQSLTLIATANQGSEATYESGFVIDKFPISRPNLTFSTLTVSNMSPEDSSIYLCSIGGGLGEKLFFGSGTQLSVL.